This TCR beta chain is drawn from a study of T cells in Graves' hyperthyroidism and ophthalmopathy. Study-wide findings and caveats: Blood also carried most thyroid clonotypes expanded above 0.001.

Diagnosing involved the use of clinical symptoms, serum thyroxine and TRAb, thyroid ultrasound and orbital computed tomography. The blood sample dates from first hyperthyroidism diagnosis, preceding any ophthalmopathy symptoms. TCR beta CDR3 region amplification was performed from RNA transcripts. HTBI primers were used for first-round RT-PCR of the TCR CDR3. TCRdb processed the multiplex PCR reads anew with MiXCR; each CDR3 protein has one entry. The profile covers hundreds of thousands of distinct CDR3 sequences, with 18% appearing a single time and 15% to 20% taken by the ten largest. This clonotype was observed a handful of times. Its matching antigen is unknown. This could be a read error, since a much larger clone is one nucleotide away. The specimen sequenced was blood. The sequence was obtained from a woman in her fifties or sixties with Graves' hyperthyroidism that later progressed to Graves' ophthalmopathy.

The CDR3 nucleotides are TGTGCCAGCAGCCCCCGGGACGACCAAGAGACCCAGTACTTC. Protein: CASSPRDDQETQYF. The chain is built from TRBV7-9 and TRBJ2-5; possibly TRBD1 or TRBD2 for D (5 bases each). From germline, CDR1 is SEHNR and CDR2 FQNEAQ (reference sequence). CDR3 size: 14 residues. V lost 5 bases and J 0 bases, leaving 10 bases between the germline ends.